This record concerns one TCR beta chain sequence. The record originates from a study of blood T cell repertoires in COVID-19. As handled by the study authors: Cell counts per sample came from amplifying reference gene primers. Here immunoSEQ multiplex PCR was the method, and the copy in TCRdb shows in-frame clones only, minus some. V and J calls and clone size are as listed in that table; D and trimming were resolved from the DNA. The sample comprises tens of thousands of clones, roughly 80% of which are singletons, and about a sixth rests with the top ten. The length of the CDR3 is 13 residues. Germline CDR1 and CDR2: MGHDK and SYGVNS. Trimming shortened V by 8 bases and J by 7 bases, and 18 bases separated the two germline ends.

Sample: peripheral blood. The receptor was derived from a man between 65 and 85 years old with acute or convalescent COVID-19. The genes are TRBV25-1 and TRBJ2-7; no definite D call. CDR3 in DNA: TGTGCCAGCCTTCAATTCGAGACTTGGGAGCAGTACTTC. It specifies CASLQFETWEQYF.